This T cell receptor beta chain appears in the sequencing data of a study of blood T cell repertoires in COVID-19. Study context: Acute and convalescent COVID-19 samples came from the United States, Italy and Spain. In each case, the material was cDNA or gDNA derived from T cells, B-cell-depleted T cells, or PBMCs.

Patients at the Seattle site were enrolled during active infection and followed longitudinally. The CDR3 sequence is 12 residues long. The germline CDR1 and CDR2 sequences are GTSNPN and SVGIG (reference sequence). The trim removed 6 bases at V and 2 bases at J, leaving 3 bases unmatched. In the original analysis: Scientists estimated how many nucleated cells there were by amplifying reference gene primers. Data came from immunoSEQ multiplex PCR; TCRdb stores just in-frame clones and leaves some out. The V and J calls and clone size were taken over from that table, and D and trimming were inferred from the DNA. Here the sample spans 130,000 to 150,000 clones, 80% to 90% being singletons.

This TCR was sampled from a woman aged 55-75 years with COVID-19, enrolled during active disease. The chain combines TRBV30 with TRBJ2-5, with 7 positions matching TRBD2. Specimen: peripheral blood. CDR3 coding DNA: TGTGCCTGCGGGACTACACAAGAGACCCAGTACTTC. As protein: CACGTTQETQYF.